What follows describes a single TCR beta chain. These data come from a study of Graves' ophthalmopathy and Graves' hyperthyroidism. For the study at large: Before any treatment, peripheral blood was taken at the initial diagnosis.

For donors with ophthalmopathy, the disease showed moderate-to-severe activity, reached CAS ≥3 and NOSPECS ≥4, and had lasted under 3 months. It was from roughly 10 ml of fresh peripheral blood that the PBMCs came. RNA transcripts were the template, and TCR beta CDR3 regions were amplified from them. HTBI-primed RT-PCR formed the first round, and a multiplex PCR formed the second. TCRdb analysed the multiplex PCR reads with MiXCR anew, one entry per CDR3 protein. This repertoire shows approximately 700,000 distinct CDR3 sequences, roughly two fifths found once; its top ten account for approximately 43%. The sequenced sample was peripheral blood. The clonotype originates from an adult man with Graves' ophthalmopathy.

The CDR3 here is CASSIIHRQETQYF. The DNA for the CDR3 is TGTGCCAGTAGTATAATACACCGCCAAGAGACCCAGTACTTC. The chain uses TRBV19 and TRBJ2-5; no clear D gene. Trimming took 2 bases from V and 1 from J, leaving 8 bases between them. The germline V gene has CDR1 LNHDA and CDR2 SQIVND (reference sequence). The CDR3 contains 14 residues.